This is a list of T cell receptor beta chains from one sample in a study of blood T cells in healthy people across ages. TCRdb re-called the 5' RACE reads through MiXCR, storing one row per CDR3 protein. The sample comprises 600,000 to 1,000,000 distinct CDR3 sequences, 58% of which are singletons, and 20% to 25% rests with the top ten. Sequenced sample: blood. Every receptor here comes from a man under 40 in good health. Each CDR3 is given with its conserved first and last residue. Each record gives: CDR3 protein, CDR3 DNA, CDR3 length, V gene, clone size, D gene, J gene. A D gene is named only where the DNA matches it firmly. Clone sizes are given selectively: once, few, many, or a class where the clone is expanded.

CDR3 protein: CASQTGMNTEAFF
CDR3 DNA: TGCGCCTCGCAGACAGGAATGAACACTGAAGCTTTCTTT
CDR3 length: 13
V gene: TRBV5-1
clone size: .
D gene: .
J gene: TRBJ1-1

CDR3 protein: CASSFGTAGQPQHF
CDR3 DNA: TGTGCCAGCAGTTTTGGGACGGCTGGTCAGCCCCAGCATTTT
CDR3 length: 14
V gene: TRBV6-1
clone size: .
D gene: .
J gene: TRBJ1-5

CDR3 protein: CSARQGANTGELFF
CDR3 DNA: TGCAGCGCCAGACAGGGAGCGAACACCGGGGAGCTGTTTTTT
CDR3 length: 14
V gene: TRBV29-1
clone size: once
D gene: TRBD1
J gene: TRBJ2-2

CDR3 protein: CASTLGTGYNEQYF
CDR3 DNA: TGTGCCAGCACCTTAGGGACAGGATACAATGAGCAGTACTTC
CDR3 length: 14
V gene: TRBV7-2
clone size: once
D gene: TRBD1
J gene: TRBJ2-7

CDR3 protein: CAIGCRDNNEQFF
CDR3 DNA: TGTGCCATCGGGTGCCGGGATAACAATGAGCAGTTCTTC
CDR3 length: 13
V gene: TRBV10-3
clone size: .
D gene: .
J gene: TRBJ2-1

CDR3 protein: CASPRRWDRDTEAFF
CDR3 DNA: TGTGCCAGCCCTCGAAGATGGGACAGAGACACTGAAGCTTTCTTT
CDR3 length: 15
V gene: TRBV2
clone size: .
D gene: TRBD1
J gene: TRBJ1-1

CDR3 protein: CSARDGRVSSYEQYF
CDR3 DNA: TGCAGTGCTAGAGATGGTCGGGTAAGCTCCTACGAGCAGTACTTC
CDR3 length: 15
V gene: TRBV20-1
clone size: .
D gene: .
J gene: TRBJ2-7

CDR3 protein: CSASDPTSGGHNEQFF
CDR3 DNA: TGCAGTGCTAGTGACCCCACTAGCGGGGGGCACAATGAGCAGTTCTTC
CDR3 length: 16
V gene: TRBV20-1
clone size: .
D gene: TRBD2
J gene: TRBJ2-1

CDR3 protein: CASSFGEGGNQPQHF
CDR3 DNA: TGTGCCAGCAGTTTCGGGGAGGGGGGGAATCAGCCCCAGCATTTT
CDR3 length: 15
V gene: TRBV12-3/TRBV12-4
clone size: .
D gene: .
J gene: TRBJ1-5

CDR3 protein: CASSRGFTESEAFF
CDR3 DNA: TGTGCCAGCAGCCGGGGCTTCACGGAATCTGAAGCTTTCTTT
CDR3 length: 14
V gene: TRBV11-2
clone size: .
D gene: .
J gene: TRBJ1-1

CDR3 protein: CASSFELAGVSPTDTQYF
CDR3 DNA: TGTGCCAGCAGCTTTGAACTAGCGGGAGTTAGTCCCACAGATACGCAGTATTTT
CDR3 length: 18
V gene: TRBV7-2
clone size: few
D gene: TRBD2
J gene: TRBJ2-3

CDR3 protein: CASSWDGDSSTDTQYF
CDR3 DNA: TGTGCCAGCAGCTGGGATGGAGATTCTAGCACAGATACGCAGTATTTT
CDR3 length: 16
V gene: TRBV7-3
clone size: .
D gene: .
J gene: TRBJ2-3

CDR3 protein: CASSVTDSGTSEQFF
CDR3 DNA: TGTGCCAGCAGCGTTACGGATAGCGGGACAAGTGAGCAGTTCTTC
CDR3 length: 15
V gene: TRBV9
clone size: .
D gene: TRBD2
J gene: TRBJ2-1

CDR3 protein: CAISEKLVGTEAFF
CDR3 DNA: TGTGCCATCAGTGAAAAACTTGTTGGGACTGAAGCTTTCTTT
CDR3 length: 14
V gene: TRBV10-3
clone size: .
D gene: .
J gene: TRBJ1-1

CDR3 protein: CASSATVGYTF
CDR3 DNA: TGTGCCAGCAGTGCGACAGTCGGCTACACCTTC
CDR3 length: 11
V gene: TRBV6-1
clone size: .
D gene: .
J gene: TRBJ1-2

CDR3 protein: CASSVQGWSGANVLTF
CDR3 DNA: TGTGCCAGCAGTGTACAGGGGTGGTCTGGGGCCAACGTCCTGACTTTC
CDR3 length: 16
V gene: TRBV2
clone size: .
D gene: TRBD1
J gene: TRBJ2-6

CDR3 protein: CASSVDYRNTEAFF
CDR3 DNA: TGTGCCAGCAGTGTTGATTATCGCAACACTGAAGCTTTCTTT
CDR3 length: 14
V gene: TRBV25-1
clone size: .
D gene: .
J gene: TRBJ1-1

CDR3 protein: CASSLNRGPRETQYF
CDR3 DNA: TGTGCCAGCAGTTTGAACAGGGGCCCTCGAGAAACCCAGTACTTC
CDR3 length: 15
V gene: TRBV6-6
clone size: few
D gene: TRBD1
J gene: TRBJ2-5

CDR3 protein: CSVRPGKDQPQHF
CDR3 DNA: TGCAGCGTCCGACCGGGAAAGGATCAGCCCCAGCATTTT
CDR3 length: 13
V gene: TRBV29-1
clone size: few
D gene: .
J gene: TRBJ1-5

CDR3 protein: CATSRVRHNQQFF
CDR3 DNA: TGTGCCACCAGCAGAGTTCGTCACAATCAGCAGTTCTTC
CDR3 length: 13
V gene: TRBV15
clone size: few
D gene: .
J gene: TRBJ2-1

CDR3 protein: CASSMTATETQYF
CDR3 DNA: TGTGCCAGCAGTATGACAGCCACGGAGACCCAGTACTTC
CDR3 length: 13
V gene: TRBV7-3
clone size: .
D gene: .
J gene: TRBJ2-5

CDR3 protein: CASSVGTSLRETQYF
CDR3 DNA: TGTGCCAGCAGTGTTGGGACTAGCCTTAGGGAGACCCAGTACTTC
CDR3 length: 15
V gene: TRBV12-3/TRBV12-4
clone size: .
D gene: TRBD2
J gene: TRBJ2-5

CDR3 protein: CASSQEARTSSYEQYF
CDR3 DNA: TGTGCCAGCAGCCAAGAAGCCCGGACATCATCCTACGAGCAGTACTTC
CDR3 length: 16
V gene: TRBV4-2
clone size: .
D gene: .
J gene: TRBJ2-7

CDR3 protein: CASSLSVIAGGPTGELFF
CDR3 DNA: TGTGCCAGCAGTTTATCGGTCATAGCGGGGGGGCCAACCGGGGAGCTGTTTTTT
CDR3 length: 18
V gene: TRBV27
clone size: .
D gene: TRBD2
J gene: TRBJ2-2

CDR3 protein: CAISSGTEYYEQYF
CDR3 DNA: TGTGCCATCAGTTCCGGGACGGAGTACTACGAGCAGTACTTC
CDR3 length: 14
V gene: TRBV10-3
clone size: few
D gene: .
J gene: TRBJ2-7

CDR3 protein: CASSPRVWGSYNEQYF
CDR3 DNA: TGTGCCAGCAGTCCACGGGTTTGGGGCTCCTACAATGAGCAGTACTTC
CDR3 length: 16
V gene: TRBV6-2/TRBV6-3
clone size: .
D gene: .
J gene: TRBJ2-7

CDR3 protein: CASSLAGVFHEQFF
CDR3 DNA: TGTGCCAGCAGCTTAGCGGGAGTTTTCCATGAGCAGTTCTTC
CDR3 length: 14
V gene: TRBV7-2
clone size: .
D gene: .
J gene: TRBJ2-1

CDR3 protein: CAISSGPPQGNQPQHF
CDR3 DNA: TGTGCCATCAGTTCGGGGCCGCCGCAGGGCAATCAGCCCCAGCATTTT
CDR3 length: 16
V gene: TRBV10-3
clone size: .
D gene: .
J gene: TRBJ1-5

CDR3 protein: CASSGAGRQNIQYF
CDR3 DNA: TGTGCCAGCAGCGGTGCGGGGCGTCAAAACATTCAGTACTTC
CDR3 length: 14
V gene: TRBV6-5
clone size: .
D gene: .
J gene: TRBJ2-4

CDR3 protein: CSALPTSWLTYEQYF
CDR3 DNA: TGCAGTGCCTTGCCGACTAGTTGGTTAACCTACGAGCAGTACTTC
CDR3 length: 15
V gene: TRBV20-1
clone size: many
D gene: .
J gene: TRBJ2-7

CDR3 protein: CASSVRGSQETQYF
CDR3 DNA: TGTGCCAGCAGTGTAAGGGGAAGTCAAGAGACCCAGTACTTC
CDR3 length: 14
V gene: TRBV2
clone size: .
D gene: .
J gene: TRBJ2-5

CDR3 protein: CASIRRTSVIGEQFF
CDR3 DNA: TGTGCCAGCATTAGGAGGACTAGCGTAATCGGTGAGCAGTTCTTC
CDR3 length: 15
V gene: TRBV7-2
clone size: few
D gene: TRBD2
J gene: TRBJ2-1

CDR3 protein: CSVRRGIGYGYTF
CDR3 DNA: TGCAGTGTTCGGCGGGGGATCGGCTATGGCTACACCTTC
CDR3 length: 13
V gene: TRBV20-1
clone size: few
D gene: .
J gene: TRBJ1-2

CDR3 protein: CSAKGGGREKLFF
CDR3 DNA: TGCAGTGCCAAGGGAGGGGGGAGAGAAAAACTGTTTTTT
CDR3 length: 13
V gene: TRBV20-1
clone size: .
D gene: .
J gene: TRBJ1-4

CDR3 protein: CASSLSGAYNEQFF
CDR3 DNA: TGTGCCAGCAGCCTTAGCGGGGCTTACAATGAGCAGTTCTTC
CDR3 length: 14
V gene: TRBV2
clone size: .
D gene: TRBD2
J gene: TRBJ2-1

CDR3 protein: CASKEGGVEAFF
CDR3 DNA: TGTGCCAGCAAGGAGGGGGGGGTCGAAGCTTTCTTT
CDR3 length: 12
V gene: TRBV2
clone size: few
D gene: .
J gene: TRBJ1-1

CDR3 protein: CSASRPLVAYIQYF
CDR3 DNA: TGCAGTGCTAGCCGTCCACTCGTAGCGTACATTCAGTACTTC
CDR3 length: 14
V gene: TRBV20-1
clone size: few
D gene: .
J gene: TRBJ2-4

CDR3 protein: CASSPVGGSSLREQYF
CDR3 DNA: TGTGCCAGCAGTCCGGTTGGGGGATCCTCTCTACGAGAGCAGTACTTC
CDR3 length: 16
V gene: TRBV14
clone size: once
D gene: .
J gene: TRBJ2-5

CDR3 protein: CSVWTGAFNQPQHF
CDR3 DNA: TGCAGCGTCTGGACAGGGGCGTTCAATCAGCCCCAGCATTTT
CDR3 length: 14
V gene: TRBV29-1
clone size: .
D gene: TRBD1
J gene: TRBJ1-5

CDR3 protein: CASSFGQDNSPLHF
CDR3 DNA: TGTGCCAGCAGCTTCGGACAGGACAATTCACCCCTCCACTTT
CDR3 length: 14
V gene: TRBV12-3/TRBV12-4
clone size: .
D gene: TRBD1
J gene: TRBJ1-6